The 21 T cell receptor beta chains below all came from one sample that was sequenced in a study of blood T cell repertoires in COVID-19. Only in-frame clones appear in the TCRdb table, and some are missing; sequencing was by immunoSEQ multiplex PCR. The table shows tens of thousands of clones, with just under 75% occurring only once. Source material: peripheral blood. The receptors were gathered from a man between 65 and 79 years old with COVID-19, enrolled during active disease.

This chain connects TRBV28 to TRBJ2-1, with 8 bases lining up with TRBD1. This CDR3 has 15 amino acids. Looked up from germline, CDR1 is MDHEN and CDR2 is SYDVKM. V shed 6 bases, J shed 9 bases, and the junction held 13 bases outside the gene matches. In DNA form, the CDR3 reads TGTGCCAGCAGCTCCCCCGGCAGGGGGCGCGGTGAGCAGTTCTTC. Its translation is CASSSPGRGRGEQFF.

This clone was recorded many times. The chain links TRBV5-5 to TRBJ1-2; 11 bases agree with TRBD1. After removal of 1 base from V and 8 bases from J, the junction contained 7 bases not matched to a gene. Per germline, CDR1 SGHKS and CDR2 YYEKEE (reference sequence). The CDR3 totals 15 residues. Here the CDR3 reads CASSLIPRTGGGYTF. The CDR3 DNA is TGTGCCAGCAGCTTGATTCCGAGGACAGGGGGCGGCTACACCTTC.

The chain employs TRBV5-1 and TRBJ1-1, with D possibly TRBD1 on 5 matching bases. The V gene's germline CDR1 is SGHRS and CDR2 YFSETQ. The CDR3 loop spans 15 amino acids. The V end was cut by 4 bases, the J end by 1 base, with 14 bases between. Here the CDR3 reads CASSGVVGANTEAFF. The DNA for the CDR3 is TGCGCCAGCAGCGGGGTGGTAGGGGCGAACACTGAAGCTTTCTTT.

The chain recombines TRBV11-2 with TRBJ1-4; possible D gene TRBD1, 6 bases. The ends were cut back, 3 bases at V and 6 bases at J, with 17 bases in the middle. The length of the CDR3 is 16 residues. Per germline, CDR1 SGHAT and CDR2 FQNNGV. CDR3 in DNA: TGTGCCAGCAGCTTCCCTTTACAGGGCGGTGATGAAAAACTGTTTTTT. This translates into CASSFPLQGGDEKLFF. The variable domain in full, completed from reference TRBV11-2 and TRBJ1-4, reads EAGVAQSPRYKIIEKRQSVAFWCNPISGHATLYWYQQILGQGPKLLIQFQNNGVVDDSQLPKDRFSAERLKGVDSTLKIQPAKLEDSAVYLCASSFPLQGGDEKLFFGSGTQLSVL.

The V and J genes are TRBV4-2 and TRBJ2-6; tentative D call: TRBD1 (5 bases). Germline V gene lookup returns CDR1 LGHNA and CDR2 YNFKEQ. Trimming cost V 1 base and J 4 bases, with 17 bases left between them. The CDR3 has 18 amino acids. The CDR3 protein is CASSQAEVVGVGANVLTF. CDR3 nucleotides: TGTGCCAGCAGCCAAGCCGAAGTGGTAGGGGTCGGGGCCAACGTCCTGACTTTC.

The J gene is TRBJ1-2, the V gene TRBV19; D might be TRBD1 (5 bases). CDR1 is LNHDA, CDR2 SQIVND, per germline (reference sequence). This CDR3 region has 15 residues. Trimming removed 3 bases at V and 1 base at J, with 12 bases between. CDR3 sequence (DNA): TGTGCCAGTAGTATTTCAAGGGGTAATAACTATGGCTACACCTTC. Translating it yields CASSISRGNNYGYTF.

This chain uses TRBV7-6 with TRBJ1-5, with D perhaps TRBD1 (6 bases). CDR3 length: 13 amino acids. V was trimmed by 5 bases and J by 4 bases, leaving 9 bases between them. Looked up from germline, CDR1 is SGHVS and CDR2 is FNYEAQ. Written as DNA, the CDR3 is TGTGCCAGCAGCCAAAGGGGGAATCAGCCCCAGCATTTT. As protein: CASSQRGNQPQHF.

CDR3: CASSQLAGGSNEQYF. The CDR3 DNA is TGTGCCAGCAGCCAACTAGCGGGAGGCAGCAACGAGCAGTACTTC. This chain uses TRBV4-2 with TRBJ2-7, with TRBD2 identical over 11 bases. V gave up 2 bases and J gave up 5 bases; unmatched junction bases: 5. CDR1 and CDR2 (germline): LGHNA, YNFKEQ. The CDR3 runs to 15 residues.

J is TRBJ2-1 and V is TRBV19, with 11 nucleotides matching TRBD2. CDR1 LNHDA and CDR2 SQIVND come from the germline V gene (reference sequence). The CDR3 covers 15 residues. After removal of 3 bases from V and 9 bases from J, the junction contained 7 bases not matched to a gene. The CDR3 region has the DNA TGTGCCAGTAGTATTCTACTAGCGGGAGCGGGTGAGCAGTTCTTC. Translated, it gives CASSILLAGAGEQFF.

The rearrangement joins TRBV19 to TRBJ1-5; D is unresolved. The germline gives CDR1 LNHDA, CDR2 SQIVND (reference sequence). This CDR3 has 15 amino acids. Deletions cut 4 bases from V and 3 bases from J, with 13 bases between. The CDR3 DNA follows: TGTGCCAGTAGTACTCAGTGGGCCGACAATCAGCCCCAGCATTTT. It codes for CASSTQWADNQPQHF.

As DNA, the CDR3 is TGTGCCAGCAGCTCCGACAGGGGCGGTGAAAAACTGTTTTTT. This codes for CASSSDRGGEKLFF. This rearrangement joins TRBV28 to TRBJ1-4; 8 bases are a match to TRBD1. V shed 6 bases and J 7 bases; nucleotides not matched to a gene: 7. There are 14 residues in the CDR3. CDR1 is MDHEN and CDR2 is SYDVKM in the germline V gene.

This rearrangement joins TRBV10-3 to TRBJ2-3, with D hard to call. Trimming shortened V by 6 bases and J by 0 bases, and 10 bases separated the two germline ends. The CDR3 runs 14 residues. The germline V gene encodes CDR1 ENHRY and CDR2 SYGVKD. The CDR3 DNA is TGTGCCATCAGGGTGGCCGGGAGCACAGATACGCAGTATTTT. Translating gives CAIRVAGSTDTQYF.

The chain couples TRBV5-1 to TRBJ1-1; D uncertain. Germline CDR1 and CDR2: SGHRS and YFSETQ. The CDR3 length is 12 residues. Trimming stripped 0 bases from V and 3 bases from J, with 3 bases between. The CDR3 nucleotides are TGCGCCAGCAGCTTGGCTGACACTGAAGCTTTCTTT. The encoded protein is CASSLADTEAFF.

This rearrangement joins TRBV3-1 (or the pseudogene TRBV3-2) to TRBJ2-5; TRBD1 matches 10 bases. Germline V gene data show CDR1 as LGHDT and CDR2 as YNNKEL (reference sequence). The ends lost 3 bases at V and 7 bases at J; junction bases unmatched: 2. The CDR3 length is 13 residues. As DNA, the CDR3 is TGTGCCAGCAGCCAGGGACAGGGGTCGACCCAGTACTTC. Its protein is CASSQGQGSTQYF.

This chain uses TRBV19 with TRBJ2-7, with 11 bases fitting TRBD1. The germline V gene encodes CDR1 LNHDA and CDR2 SQIVND (reference sequence). Trimming cost V 6 bases and J 2 bases; bases outside gene matches: 3. The CDR3 covers 14 residues. CDR3 sequence reads: CASSKGQGAYEQYF. CDR3 sequence (DNA): TGTGCCAGTAGCAAGGGACAGGGGGCCTACGAGCAGTACTTC.

The genes are TRBV25-1 and TRBJ1-1; D is possibly TRBD1 (5 bases). Germline CDR1 MGHDK, CDR2 SYGVNS. The CDR3 sequence is 15 residues long. V lost 0 bases and J lost 2, with 10 bases in between. CDR3 sequence: CASSEYWTPNTEAFF. CDR3 DNA sequence: TGTGCCAGCAGTGAATACTGGACACCAAACACTGAAGCTTTCTTT.

V and J are TRBV19 and TRBJ1-1; D is undetermined. The CDR3 sequence is 15 residues long. Between the trimmed V and J ends, which lost 0 bases and 5 bases, there was a span of 13 bases. The germline V gene encodes CDR1 LNHDA and CDR2 SQIVND (reference sequence). The chain's CDR3 is CASSIDKAWRTEAFF. The CDR3 bases are TGTGCCAGTAGTATAGATAAGGCGTGGCGGACTGAAGCTTTCTTT. Supplemented by reference TRBV19 and TRBJ1-1, the full variable domain reads DGGITQSPKYLFRKEGQNVTLSCEQNLNHDAMYWYRQDPGQGLRLIYYSQIVNDFQKGDIAEGYSVSREKKESFPLTVTSAQKNPTAFYLCASSIDKAWRTEAFFGQGTRLTVV.

This clone appeared a single time. The V gene is TRBV6-5, the J gene TRBJ1-1; 9 bases fit TRBD1. This CDR3 is built from 13 residues. Germline loops: CDR1 MNHEY, CDR2 SVGAGI. J was trimmed by 6 bases and V by 6 bases; bases with no gene match: 5. The DNA of the CDR3 is TGTGCCAGCAGCCAAGACAGGGGGGCTGAAGCTTTCTTT. Amino acids: CASSQDRGAEAFF.

The V call is TRBV27, the J call TRBJ2-5, with a tentative D call TRBD1 (6 bases). The CDR3 is 13 residues long. Germline assignment: CDR1 MNHEY and CDR2 SMNVEV (reference sequence). The V and J ends lost 5 bases and 4 bases respectively, with 11 bases between them. The CDR3 DNA is TGTGCCAGCAGTACACAGGGACGAGAGACCCAGTACTTC. It is translated as CASSTQGRETQYF.

The rearrangement links TRBV18 to TRBJ2-7, with D hard to call. Germline-derived CDR1 and CDR2 are KGHSH and LQKENI. CDR3 length: 14 residues. V was shortened by 1 base and J by 2 bases, with 9 bases between the two germline ends. The CDR3 DNA is TGTGCCAGCTCACCACGAACACCCACCTACGAGCAGTACTTC. As protein: CASSPRTPTYEQYF.

This clone was observed a handful of times. The chain has TRBV11-2 and TRBJ1-4, with TRBD1 matching over 10 bases. Germline V gene data show CDR1 as SGHAT and CDR2 as FQNNGV. This CDR3 has 15 amino acids. Trimming took 3 bases from V and 8 from J; bases not matched to a gene: 6. Here the CDR3 DNA reads TGTGCCAGCAGCTTTCTTGGGACAGGGGTCGAAAAACTGTTTTTT. Its translation is CASSFLGTGVEKLFF.